Shown below are 21 T cell receptor beta chains from a single sample sequenced in a study of blood T cell repertoires in COVID-19. The method was immunoSEQ multiplex PCR; TCRdb's version includes in-frame clones alone and lacks a portion of them. The sample carries over 150,000 clones, around 82% recorded once. Sequencing was performed on peripheral blood. The source is a man in his 60s with COVID-19, enrolled during active disease.

V is TRBV18 and J is TRBJ1-1, with D maybe TRBD1 (5 bases). The CDR3 runs 17 residues. Germline V gives CDR1 KGHSH, CDR2 LQKENI. V was trimmed by 0 bases and J by 5 bases, leaving 19 bases between them. As DNA, the CDR3 is TGTGCCAGCTCACCACCGTCTTTGTCGGGGGTGTGGACTGAAGCTTTCTTT. It codes for CASSPPSLSGVWTEAFF.

This clone was recorded only once. The J gene is TRBJ2-7, the V gene TRBV30, with 7 bases lining up with TRBD1. Germline CDR1 reads GTSNPN; CDR2 reads SVGIG (reference sequence). With 0 bases clipped from V and 8 bases from J, the junction kept 10 bases outside the gene matches. The CDR3 spans 14 residues. The CDR3 loop reads CAWSVQGQLLKQYF. CDR3 nucleotide sequence: TGTGCCTGGAGTGTACAGGGACAGCTTCTCAAGCAGTACTTC.

The chain combines TRBV6-5 with TRBJ1-5; TRBD1 matches at 9 bases. The CDR3 totals 14 residues. Germline V gene data show CDR1 as MNHEY and CDR2 as SVGAGI. Trimming took 9 bases from V and 1 from J; bases not matched to a gene: 4. In DNA form, the CDR3 reads TGTGCCAGTTACAGGGGGCTGAGCAATCAGCCCCAGCATTTT. Translating it yields CASYRGLSNQPQHF.

J is TRBJ1-2 and V is TRBV24-1; TRBD1 matches 8 bases. The J segment lost 2 bases and the V segment lost 3 bases, leaving 4 bases of the junction unmatched. Germline CDR1 is KGHDR and CDR2 is SFDVKD. The CDR3 runs 15 residues. The CDR3 region is CATSDVGQGNYGYTF. The DNA of the CDR3 is TGTGCCACCAGTGATGTCGGACAGGGAAACTATGGCTACACCTTC.

This clone was counted only a few times. The chain carries TRBV7-8 and TRBJ1-5; 7 nucleotides match TRBD1. This CDR3 contains 20 residues. Germline V gives CDR1 SGHVS, CDR2 FQNEAQ. The V segment lost 1 base and the J segment 2 bases; nucleotides outside the gene matches: 17. The CDR3 coding sequence is TGTGCCAGCAGCTTAGGATCAGGCTTAAGACAGGGAGGAGGCAATCAGCCCCAGCATTTT. Its protein is CASSLGSGLRQGGGNQPQHF.

A note on this clone: This specimen includes other DNA sequences encoding the same CDR3. The J gene is TRBJ2-7, the V gene TRBV7-2, with 8 bases matching TRBD1. Germline assignment: CDR1 SGHTA and CDR2 FQGNSA. With 4 bases clipped from V and 4 bases from J, the junction kept 3 bases outside the gene matches. The CDR3 has 13 amino acids. CDR3 protein: CASSSDRGYEQYF. The CDR3, as DNA: TGTGCCAGCAGCTCAGACAGGGGATACGAGCAGTACTTC.

The chain links TRBV19 to TRBJ1-1; no definite D call. V shed 3 bases and J shed 1 base, with 12 bases lying between them. Germline CDR1 LNHDA, CDR2 SQIVND (reference sequence). The CDR3 is 15 residues long. The DNA of the CDR3 is TGTGCCAGTAGTATCGGGAACAGACAGAACACTGAAGCTTTCTTT. It translates to CASSIGNRQNTEAFF.

This clone showed up just once. The chain uses TRBV6-5 and TRBJ2-5; D unresolved. The CDR3 covers 13 residues. Trimming took off 2 bases at V and 7 bases at J, with 11 bases between the two ends. Looked up from germline, CDR1 is MNHEY and CDR2 is SVGAGI. CDR3 in DNA: TGTGCCAGCAGTTACACCGGGTCGGGGACCCAGTACTTC. The encoded protein is CASSYTGSGTQYF.

This clone was found many times. The chain uses TRBV7-9 and TRBJ2-7, with 13 bases aligning to TRBD2. V lost 4 bases to trimming and J lost 3 bases; unmatched junction nucleotides: 15. The CDR3 consists of 19 residues. The germline V gene has CDR1 SEHNR and CDR2 FQNEAQ (reference sequence). The CDR3 sequence: CASSSSGLAGRTHLYEQYF. CDR3 DNA sequence: TGTGCCAGCAGCTCCTCGGGACTAGCGGGGCGAACACATCTCTACGAGCAGTACTTC.

The chain combines TRBV28 with TRBJ2-7, with 7 bases fitting TRBD1. CDR1 MDHEN and CDR2 SYDVKM come from the germline V gene. This CDR3 is 14 amino acids long. J gave up 5 bases and V 5 bases, and 9 bases lay outside the gene matches. The CDR3 nucleotides are TGTGCCAGCAGTGCAGGGGGTGTTATAGACGAGCAGTACTTC. This sequence encodes CASSAGGVIDEQYF.

V gene TRBV23-1 combines with J gene TRBJ2-5; 8 bases are a match to TRBD2. TRBV23-1 is an open reading frame, and its role is uncertain. V lost 9 bases, J lost 4 bases, and 13 bases stayed unmatched. CDR3 size: 15 residues. As DNA, the CDR3 is TGCGCCAGTCCTAGTCCCGGGGGGGCCACAGAGACCCAGTACTTC. Encoded protein: CASPSPGGATETQYF.

This chain links TRBV6-5 with TRBJ2-5; perhaps TRBD1 as D (5 bases). V lost 2 bases to trimming and J lost 0 bases, with 13 bases between them. Germline V gene lookup returns CDR1 MNHEY and CDR2 SVGAGI. CDR3 length equals 16 residues. The CDR3 here is CASSYRWTQDQETQYF. CDR3 sequence (DNA): TGTGCCAGCAGTTACCGTTGGACACAAGACCAAGAGACCCAGTACTTC.

The V gene is TRBV7-8, the J gene TRBJ1-2; 7 nucleotides align to TRBD1. After removal of 0 bases from V and 7 bases from J, the junction contained 8 bases not matched to a gene. The CDR3 runs to 15 residues. From germline, CDR1 is SGHVS and CDR2 FQNEAQ. CDR3 protein: CASSLAGTEVSGYTF. The CDR3 nucleotides are TGTGCCAGCAGCTTAGCCGGGACAGAAGTTAGTGGCTACACCTTC.

The J gene is TRBJ1-2, the V gene TRBV30; 10 positions match TRBD1. Per germline, CDR1 GTSNPN and CDR2 SVGIG (reference sequence). CDR3 length: 13 residues. J lost 5 bases, V lost 2 bases, and 2 bases had no gene match. For the CDR3, the DNA is TGTGCCTGGAGTCCGGGACAGGGGTATGGCTACACCTTC. Translation: CAWSPGQGYGYTF.

This clone showed up just a few times. The chain couples TRBV5-6 to TRBJ1-1; TRBD1 might be the D (6 bases). The CDR3 is 13 amino acids. Trimming removed 4 bases from V and 5 bases from J, with 12 bases in between. CDR1 and CDR2 (germline): SGHDT, YYEEEE. The CDR3 DNA reads TGTGCCAGCAGCCCCGTAAGGGGGACTGAAGCTTTCTTT. Its translation is CASSPVRGTEAFF.

The chain uses TRBV9 and TRBJ1-6; D is ambiguous. From germline, CDR1 is SGDLS and CDR2 YYNGEE. V was trimmed by 0 bases and J by 9 bases, leaving 10 bases between them. CDR3 length equals 14 residues. This CDR3 reads CASSVGQTSSPLHF. The CDR3 region has the DNA TGTGCCAGCAGCGTAGGCCAGACAAGTTCACCCCTCCACTTT.

This clone has just a few counts. V and J are TRBV7-9 and TRBJ1-1; D is possibly TRBD1 (6 bases). In germline, CDR1 is SEHNR, CDR2 FQNEAQ (reference sequence). The CDR3 is made up of 16 amino acids. The V end lost 1 base, the J end lost 1 base, and 13 bases lay between the germline ends. CDR3 region: CASSLELGQPNTEAFF. The CDR3 DNA reads as TGTGCCAGCAGCTTAGAACTCGGACAGCCGAACACTGAAGCTTTCTTT.

The J gene is TRBJ1-1, the V gene TRBV12-3 or TRBV12-4; 8 bases fit TRBD1. The V and J ends lost 5 bases and 8 bases, in that order; junction bases with no gene match: 7. The CDR3 runs 13 residues. CDR3: CASSLRTGMEAFF. In nucleotides, the CDR3 is TGTGCCAGCAGTCTTAGGACAGGGATGGAAGCTTTCTTT.

This clone occurred once. The rearrangement links TRBV7-3 to TRBJ1-3; 10 bases match TRBD1. The CDR3 totals 17 residues. The germline V gene has CDR1 SGHTA and CDR2 FQGTGA. The J segment lost 0 bases and the V segment lost 5 bases, leaving 7 bases of the junction unmatched. CDR3 loop: CASSPGQGGLSGNTIYF. The DNA for the CDR3 is TGTGCCAGCAGCCCAGGACAGGGGGGACTCTCTGGAAACACCATATATTTT.

The V and J genes are TRBV11-2 and TRBJ1-5; D is uncertain. V gave up 5 bases and J gave up 2 bases, with 10 bases separating them. Germline-derived CDR1 and CDR2 are SGHAT and FQNNGV. This CDR3 is built from 14 residues. CDR3 loop: CASSRTGGNQPQHF. The CDR3, as DNA: TGTGCCAGCAGCCGGACTGGGGGCAATCAGCCCCAGCATTTT.

The chain couples TRBV7-8 to TRBJ2-2; D is perhaps TRBD2 (6 bases). This CDR3 is 16 amino acids long. The germline gives CDR1 SGHVS, CDR2 FQNEAQ. V lost 4 bases and J 4 bases, leaving 16 bases between the germline ends. The chain's CDR3 is CASSSRGGPGTGELFF. CDR3 bases: TGTGCCAGCAGCTCCCGAGGAGGGCCAGGCACCGGGGAGCTGTTTTTT.